This passage covers 18 T cell receptor beta chains from one sample sequenced in a study of identical twins. One entry per CDR3 protein, called by TCRdb with MiXCR from the 5' RACE reads. This table holds 700,000 to 950,000 distinct CDR3 sequences, 9% to 15% found once. These same records also appear under a second study, on yellow fever vaccine responses in identical twins.

Sequencing used PBMCs. The receptors were sampled from a woman under 30 in good health.

This clonotype was counted only a few times. The chain is built from TRBV5-1 and TRBJ2-7; 11 bases are shared with TRBD2. CDR1 SGHRS and CDR2 YFSETQ come from the germline V gene. Trimming took 3 bases from V and 6 from J; bases not matched to a gene: 8. The length of the CDR3 is 15 residues. CDR3 nucleotides: TGCGCCAGCAGCTGGGAACTAGCGGGAGACCCCGAGCAGTACTTC. Protein: CASSWELAGDPEQYF.

J is TRBJ2-1 and V is TRBV7-7; D uncertain. The CDR3 extends over 15 amino acids. Trimming took off 5 bases at V and 0 bases at J, with 11 bases between the two ends. Germline CDR1 and CDR2: SSHAT and FNYEAQ (reference sequence). Here the CDR3 reads CASSPRQRSYNEQFF. Here the CDR3 DNA reads TGTGCCAGCAGCCCCCGGCAACGCTCCTACAATGAGCAGTTCTTC.

This clonotype was picked up a small number of times. The chain has TRBV6-1 and TRBJ2-2, with D possibly TRBD2 on 6 matching bases. The CDR3 spans 14 residues. Per germline, CDR1 MNHNS and CDR2 SASEGT. V gave up 6 bases and J gave up 2 bases, with 10 bases separating them. The CDR3 region has the DNA TGTGCCAGCAGGCGACTAGAAAACACCGGGGAGCTGTTTTTT. This sequence encodes CASRRLENTGELFF.

This clonotype occurred a few times. V is TRBV15 and J is TRBJ2-3; 10 positions match TRBD2. V shed 4 bases and J 5 bases; nucleotides not matched to a gene: 6. CDR1 and CDR2 from the germline V gene are LNHNV and YYDKDF (reference sequence). The CDR3 loop spans 15 amino acids. The CDR3 protein is CATSKLAGIKDTQYF. The CDR3 coding sequence is TGTGCCACCAGCAAACTAGCGGGGATTAAAGATACGCAGTATTTT.

This chain connects TRBV5-4 to TRBJ1-1; the D gene is possibly TRBD1 (5 bases). Germline V lookup: CDR1 SGHNT, CDR2 YYREEE (reference sequence). CDR3 size: 16 residues. Trimming took 3 bases from V and 2 from J, leaving 17 bases between them. CDR3 DNA: TGTGCCAGCAGCTCACCACGGGGGGAGGGAAACACTGAAGCTTTCTTT. It yields the protein CASSSPRGEGNTEAFF.

The CDR3: CASSQTSCSYEQYV. CDR3 DNA: TGTGCCAGCAGTCAGACTAGCTGCTCCTACGAGCAGTACGTC. The rearrangement links TRBV6-1 to TRBJ2-7; 7 positions agree with TRBD2. The germline gives CDR1 MNHNS, CDR2 SASEGT. This CDR3 region has 14 residues. V shed 5 bases and J 0 bases; nucleotides not matched to a gene: 4.

This clonotype was detected only a few times. This rearrangement joins TRBV4-2 to TRBJ2-2, with D tentatively TRBD2 (5 bases). The germline V gene encodes CDR1 LGHNA and CDR2 YNFKEQ. V was pared by 0 bases and J by 5 bases, with 16 bases between. This CDR3 spans 17 amino acids. Written as DNA, the CDR3 is TGTGCCAGCAGCCAAGATGAAAGCGGAAGTAGGACCGGGGAGCTGTTTTTT. Encoded protein: CASSQDESGSRTGELFF.

The gene calls are TRBV2 and TRBJ2-1; 16 nucleotides agree with TRBD2. V trimming: 0 bases; J trimming: 3 bases; junction bases outside the gene matches: 5. CDR3 length equals 19 residues. Looked up from germline, CDR1 is SNHLY and CDR2 is FYNNEI. This CDR3 is CASSEARGTSGRVYNEQFF. Written as DNA, the CDR3 is TGTGCCAGCAGTGAAGCCCGGGGGACTAGCGGGAGGGTCTACAATGAGCAGTTCTTC. The full variable domain, its missing parts supplied by reference TRBV2 and TRBJ2-1, is EPEVTQTPSHQVTQMGQEVILRCVPISNHLYFYWYRQILGQKVEFLVSFYNNEISEKSEIFDDQFSVERPDGSNFTLKIRSTKLEDSAMYFCASSEARGTSGRVYNEQFFGPGTRLTVL.

Many counts were recorded for this clonotype. The chain couples TRBV18 to TRBJ1-1; D might be TRBD1 (5 bases). The CDR3 is made up of 16 amino acids. V lost 1 base to trimming and J lost 0 bases, with 12 bases between them. Germline V gene lookup returns CDR1 KGHSH and CDR2 LQKENI. The DNA for the CDR3 is TGTGCCAGCTCACCACTAAGCGCAGGGATGAACACTGAAGCTTTCTTT. Translated: CASSPLSAGMNTEAFF.

The V call is TRBV5-6, the J call TRBJ2-2; D is possibly TRBD1 (5 bases). The CDR3 length is 16 residues. Trimming took 4 bases from V and 6 from J, leaving 19 bases between them. Per germline, CDR1 SGHDT and CDR2 YYEEEE. CDR3 sequence: CASSKGRGRVSGELFF. The CDR3 nucleotides read TGTGCCAGCAGCAAGGGGCGAGGTAGGGTCTCCGGGGAGCTGTTTTTT.

The chain joins TRBV15 to TRBJ2-3, with 10 bases matching TRBD1. The CDR3 covers 16 residues. V was pared by 2 bases and J by 0 bases, with 2 bases of the junction left unmatched. Germline V gene sequence: CDR1 LNHNV, CDR2 YYDKDF (reference sequence). Written as DNA, the CDR3 is TGTGCCACCAGCAGATGGACAGGGGGAAGCACAGATACGCAGTATTTT. This sequence encodes CATSRWTGGSTDTQYF.

There are a few counts of this clonotype. The chain combines TRBV10-3 with TRBJ2-3, with TRBD2 identical over 8 bases. The CDR3 runs to 16 residues. With V trimmed by 3 bases and J by 0 bases, 5 bases remained unmatched. Germline CDR1 is ENHRY and CDR2 is SYGVKD. The CDR3 here is CAISDKREWSTDTQYF. CDR3 coding DNA: TGTGCCATCAGTGACAAGCGGGAGTGGAGCACAGATACGCAGTATTTT.

The table lists this clonotype with many counts. The chain combines TRBV15 with TRBJ2-4; D ambiguous. Germline V lookup: CDR1 LNHNV, CDR2 YYDKDF (reference sequence). The ends were cut back, 2 bases at V and 10 bases at J, with 18 bases in the middle. The CDR3 sequence is 15 residues long. Here the CDR3 reads CATSRTKGKEAIQYF. In DNA form, the CDR3 reads TGTGCCACCAGCAGAACTAAAGGGAAGGAAGCAATTCAGTACTTC.

The chain is built from TRBV28 and TRBJ2-1; possibly TRBD1 for D (6 bases). The CDR3 has 18 residues. V was cut by 5 bases and J by 4 bases, with 24 bases left in between. Germline V CDR1 and CDR2: MDHEN, SYDVKM. CDR3 loop: CASSTTDSRMYNYNEQFF. The CDR3 coding sequence is TGTGCCAGCAGTACCACGGACAGTAGGATGTACAATTACAATGAGCAGTTCTTC.

This clonotype turned up a few times. V gene TRBV5-1 combines with J gene TRBJ2-2, with TRBD2 as a possible D gene (6 bases). The V end was cut by 5 bases, the J end by 7 bases, with 12 bases between. This CDR3 has 13 amino acids. Germline V gene sequence: CDR1 SGHRS, CDR2 YFSETQ. The CDR3 region has the DNA TGCGCCAGCAGACGTACGGAGGGCGGGGAGCTGTTTTTT. Translated: CASRRTEGGELFF. Full variable domain (missing parts from reference TRBV5-1 and TRBJ2-2): KAGVTQTPRYLIKTRGQQVTLSCSPISGHRSVSWYQQTPGQGLQFLFEYFSETQRNKGNFPGRFSGRQFSNSRSEMNVSTLELGDSALYLCASRRTEGGELFFGEGSRLTVL.

J is TRBJ1-2 and V is TRBV6-2 or TRBV6-3; D is uncertain. CDR1 is MNHEY, CDR2 SVGEGT, per germline. This CDR3 comprises 12 residues. Trimming took off 2 bases at V and 12 bases at J, with 13 bases between the two ends. CDR3 loop: CASSYPSRPHTF. The CDR3 DNA is TGTGCCAGCAGTTACCCCAGCCGGCCCCACACCTTC.

The chain carries TRBV28 and TRBJ1-1; the D is unclear. CDR3 size: 14 residues. V lost 5 bases and J 0 bases, leaving 10 bases between the germline ends. Germline CDR1 MDHEN, CDR2 SYDVKM. CDR3 sequence: CASSQQRLNTEAFF. As DNA, the CDR3 is TGTGCCAGCAGTCAACAGCGACTGAACACTGAAGCTTTCTTT.

At least ten counts were recorded for this clonotype. The chain joins TRBV12-3 or TRBV12-4 to TRBJ1-5; D not resolved. V was trimmed by 8 bases and J by 2 bases, leaving 13 bases between them. The CDR3 runs to 14 residues. DNA for the CDR3: TGTGCCAGCTGTAGATCAGTGGGCAATCAGCCCCAGCATTTT. This gives the protein CASCRSVGNQPQHF.